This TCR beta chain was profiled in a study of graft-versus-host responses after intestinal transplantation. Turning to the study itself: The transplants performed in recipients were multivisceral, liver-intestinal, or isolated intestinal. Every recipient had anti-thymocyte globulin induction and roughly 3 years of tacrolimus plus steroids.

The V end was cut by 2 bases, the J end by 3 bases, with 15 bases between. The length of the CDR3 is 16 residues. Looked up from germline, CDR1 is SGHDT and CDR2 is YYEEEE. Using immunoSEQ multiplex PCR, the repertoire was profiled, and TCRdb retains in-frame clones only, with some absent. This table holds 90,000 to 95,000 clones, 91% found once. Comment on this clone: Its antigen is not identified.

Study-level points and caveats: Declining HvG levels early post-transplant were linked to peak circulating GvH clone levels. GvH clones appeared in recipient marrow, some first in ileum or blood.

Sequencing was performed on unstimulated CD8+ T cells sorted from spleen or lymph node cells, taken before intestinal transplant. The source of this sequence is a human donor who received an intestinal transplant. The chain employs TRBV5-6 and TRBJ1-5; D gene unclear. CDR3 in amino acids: CASSLSSGEFNQPQHF. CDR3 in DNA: TGTGCCAGCAGCTTATCGAGCGGGGAATTCAATCAGCCCCAGCATTTT.